This is a list of T cell receptor beta chains from one sample in a study of early T cells in non-severe SARS-CoV-2 infection. In TCRdb, the 5' RACE reads were re-called with MiXCR into one record per CDR3 protein. The table lists under 45,000 distinct CDR3 sequences, approximately 8% of them singletons. This specimen was whole blood, taken at baseline. All receptors derive from an adult who was a healthcare worker with PCR-confirmed SARS-CoV-2 infection or an uninfected control (not recorded which). Each CDR3 is given with its conserved first and last residue. D genes are given only for firm matches. Some rows mark clone size as missing; the rest say once, few, many or name a class of expanded clone.

TRBJ2-7	TRBV18	.	.	CASSPTGPEQYF	TGTGCCAGCTCACCGACGGGGCCTGAGCAGTACTTC
TRBJ2-5	TRBV11-2	.	.	CASSPAPSGRNQETQYF	TGTGCCAGCAGCCCAGCCCCCTCAGGCAGAAACCAAGAGACCCAGTACTTC
TRBJ1-1	TRBV20-1	TRBD1	few	CSARGQGMNTEAFF	TGCAGTGCTAGGGGACAGGGGATGAACACTGAAGCTTTCTTT
TRBJ2-7	TRBV7-2	.	once	CASSFSSTYEQYF	TGTGCCAGCAGCTTCAGCAGTACCTACGAGCAGTACTTC
TRBJ2-4	TRBV19	.	many	CASSIGDIQYF	TGTGCCAGTAGTATAGGGGACATTCAGTACTTC
TRBJ2-7	TRBV7-2	TRBD2	.	CASSRTSGGPHEQYF	TGTGCCAGCAGCCGTACTAGCGGGGGTCCTCACGAGCAGTACTTC
TRBJ2-7	TRBV19	TRBD1	.	CASSLRTGRSYEQYF	TGTGCCAGTAGCCTAAGGACAGGAAGATCCTACGAGCAGTACTTC
TRBJ2-3	TRBV27	.	.	CASSLRLGDADTQYF	TGTGCCAGCAGTTTAAGGTTGGGGGACGCAGATACGCAGTATTTT
TRBJ1-5	TRBV6-1	TRBD1	many	CASSEWDRGGQPQHF	TGTGCCAGCAGTGAATGGGACAGGGGGGGTCAGCCCCAGCATTTT
TRBJ2-1	TRBV6-5	.	many	CASSLGLPNFYNEQFF	TGTGCCAGCAGCCTTGGACTCCCAAACTTCTACAATGAGCAGTTCTTC
TRBJ2-7	TRBV10-1	TRBD1	many	CASSGTGSEQYF	TGCGCCAGCAGTGGGACAGGAAGCGAGCAGTACTTC
TRBJ2-3	TRBV27	.	many	CASSLHTTAFGTDTQYF	TGTGCCAGCAGTTTACACACGACCGCGTTTGGCACAGATACGCAGTATTTT
TRBJ1-2	TRBV27	.	.	CASSYSSNYGYTF	TGTGCCAGCAGTTACAGTTCTAACTATGGCTACACCTTC
TRBJ2-7	TRBV20-1	.	.	CSAHGQTYEQYF	TGCAGTGCCCATGGACAAACCTACGAGCAGTACTTC
TRBJ2-3	TRBV5-6	TRBD1	many	CASSFRRQGRLVADTQYF	TGTGCCAGCAGCTTTAGAAGACAGGGACGTTTAGTGGCCGATACGCAGTATTTT
TRBJ2-3	TRBV28	TRBD2	.	CASRLAGGRTDTQYF	TGTGCCAGCAGACTAGCGGGGGGGCGGACAGATACGCAGTATTTT